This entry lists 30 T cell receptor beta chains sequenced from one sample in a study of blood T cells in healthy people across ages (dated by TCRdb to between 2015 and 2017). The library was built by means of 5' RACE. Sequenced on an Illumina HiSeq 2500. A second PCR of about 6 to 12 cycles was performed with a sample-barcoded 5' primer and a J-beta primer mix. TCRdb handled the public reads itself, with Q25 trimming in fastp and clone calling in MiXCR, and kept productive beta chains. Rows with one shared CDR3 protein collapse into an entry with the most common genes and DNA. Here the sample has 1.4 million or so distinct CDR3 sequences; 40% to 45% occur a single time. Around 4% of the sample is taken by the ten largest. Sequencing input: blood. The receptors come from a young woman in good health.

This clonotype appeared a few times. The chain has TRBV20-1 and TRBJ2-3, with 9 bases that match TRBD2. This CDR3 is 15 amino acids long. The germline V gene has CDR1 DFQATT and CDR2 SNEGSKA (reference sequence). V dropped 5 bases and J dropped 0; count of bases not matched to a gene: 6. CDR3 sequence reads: CSASGLAYSTDTQYF. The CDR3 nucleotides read TGCAGTGCTTCCGGACTAGCGTATAGCACAGATACGCAGTATTTT.

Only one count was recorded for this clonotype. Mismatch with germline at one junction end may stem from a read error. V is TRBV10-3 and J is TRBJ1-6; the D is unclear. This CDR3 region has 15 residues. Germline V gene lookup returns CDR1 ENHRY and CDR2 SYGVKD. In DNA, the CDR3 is TGTGTCATCCGTAAGGAAGAGGACTATAATTCACCCCTCCACTTT. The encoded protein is CVIRKEEDYNSPLHF.

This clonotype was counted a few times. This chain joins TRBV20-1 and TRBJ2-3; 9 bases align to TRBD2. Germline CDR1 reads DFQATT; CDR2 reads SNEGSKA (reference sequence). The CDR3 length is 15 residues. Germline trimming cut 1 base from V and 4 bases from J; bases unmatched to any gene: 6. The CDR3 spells CSARGLAGFADTQYF. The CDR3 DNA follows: TGCAGTGCTAGAGGGCTAGCGGGGTTTGCAGATACGCAGTATTTT.

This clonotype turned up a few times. The CDR3 region is CASSQELSGKLFF. Written as DNA, the CDR3 is TGCGCCAGCAGCCAAGAGCTTTCAGGGAAACTGTTTTTT. V gene TRBV4-3 combines with J gene TRBJ1-4, with a weak D call TRBD1 (5 bases). Germline V CDR1 and CDR2: LGHNA, YSLEER. With 0 bases removed from V and 11 bases from J, the gap between germline ends came to 10 bases. The CDR3 is 13 amino acids.

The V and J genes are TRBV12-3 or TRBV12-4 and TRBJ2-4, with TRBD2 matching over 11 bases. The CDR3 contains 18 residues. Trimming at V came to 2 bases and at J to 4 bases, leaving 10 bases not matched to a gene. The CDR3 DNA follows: TGTGCCAGCAGTTTATTTTTTGGGACTAGCGGAAAAAAAAACATTCAGTACTTC. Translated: CASSLFFGTSGKKNIQYF.

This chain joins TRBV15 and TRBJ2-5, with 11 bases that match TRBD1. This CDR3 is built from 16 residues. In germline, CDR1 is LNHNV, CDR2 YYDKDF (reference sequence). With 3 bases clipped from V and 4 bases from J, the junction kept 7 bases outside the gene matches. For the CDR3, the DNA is TGTGCCACCAGCAGTGTCACCGGGACAGGGGGAGAGACCCAGTACTTC. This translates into CATSSVTGTGGETQYF.

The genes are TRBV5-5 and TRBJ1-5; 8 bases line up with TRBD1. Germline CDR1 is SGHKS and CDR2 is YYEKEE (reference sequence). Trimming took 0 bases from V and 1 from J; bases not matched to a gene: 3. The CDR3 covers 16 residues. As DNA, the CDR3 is TGTGCCAGCAGCTTGGAGTGGACAGGGAGCAATCAGCCCCAGCATTTT. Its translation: CASSLEWTGSNQPQHF. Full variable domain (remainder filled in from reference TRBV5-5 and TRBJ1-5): DAGVTQSPTHLIKTRGQQVTLRCSPISGHKSVSWYQQVLGQGPQFIFQYYEKEERGRGNFPDRFSARQFPNYSSELNVNALLLGDSALYLCASSLEWTGSNQPQHFGDGTRLSIL.

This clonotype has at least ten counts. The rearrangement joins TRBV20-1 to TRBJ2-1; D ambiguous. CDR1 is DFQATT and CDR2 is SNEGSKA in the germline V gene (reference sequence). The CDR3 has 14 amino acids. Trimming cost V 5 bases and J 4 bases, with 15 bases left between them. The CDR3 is CSASPTALYNEQFF. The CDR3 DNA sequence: TGCAGTGCTTCCCCAACAGCCCTATACAATGAGCAGTTCTTC.

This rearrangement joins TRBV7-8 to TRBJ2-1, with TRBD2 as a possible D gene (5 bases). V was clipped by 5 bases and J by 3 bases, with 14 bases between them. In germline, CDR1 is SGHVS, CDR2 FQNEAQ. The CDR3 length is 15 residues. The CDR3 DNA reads TGTGCCAGCAGCCCTAGGGCGGGTTTCTACAATGAGCAGTTCTTC. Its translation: CASSPRAGFYNEQFF.

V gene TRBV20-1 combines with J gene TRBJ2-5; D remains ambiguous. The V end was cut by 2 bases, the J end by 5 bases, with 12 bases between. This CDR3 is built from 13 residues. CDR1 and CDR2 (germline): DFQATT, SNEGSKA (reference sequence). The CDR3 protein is CSARSFLAETQYF. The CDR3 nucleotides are TGCAGTGCTAGATCGTTCCTGGCGGAGACCCAGTACTTC.

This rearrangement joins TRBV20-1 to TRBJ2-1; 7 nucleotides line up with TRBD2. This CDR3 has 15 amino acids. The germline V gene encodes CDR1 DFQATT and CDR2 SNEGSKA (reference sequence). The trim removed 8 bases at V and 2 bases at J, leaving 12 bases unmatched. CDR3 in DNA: TGCAGTTCTCGGGGGGAGGGACGCCCCTACAATGAGCAGTTCTTC. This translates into CSSRGEGRPYNEQFF.

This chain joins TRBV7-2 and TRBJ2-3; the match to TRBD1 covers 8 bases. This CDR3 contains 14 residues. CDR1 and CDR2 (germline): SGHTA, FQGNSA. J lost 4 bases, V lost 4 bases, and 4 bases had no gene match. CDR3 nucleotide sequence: TGTGCCAGCAGCTCAGGGGGCTATTCAGATACGCAGTATTTT. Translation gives CASSSGGYSDTQYF.

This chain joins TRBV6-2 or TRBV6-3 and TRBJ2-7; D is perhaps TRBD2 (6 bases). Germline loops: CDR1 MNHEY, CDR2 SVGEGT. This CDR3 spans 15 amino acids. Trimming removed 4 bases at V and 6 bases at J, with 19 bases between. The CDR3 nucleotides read TGTGCCAGCAGTTCTCATGGGGGAGGTCCGGGCGAGCAGTACTTC. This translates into CASSSHGGGPGEQYF.

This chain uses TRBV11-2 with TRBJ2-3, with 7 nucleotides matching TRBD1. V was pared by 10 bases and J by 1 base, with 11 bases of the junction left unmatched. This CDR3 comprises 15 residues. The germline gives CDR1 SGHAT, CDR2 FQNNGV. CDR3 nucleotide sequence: TGTGCCACCATACAGGGGCCAGGGGGCACAGATACGCAGTATTTT. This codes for CATIQGPGGTDTQYF.

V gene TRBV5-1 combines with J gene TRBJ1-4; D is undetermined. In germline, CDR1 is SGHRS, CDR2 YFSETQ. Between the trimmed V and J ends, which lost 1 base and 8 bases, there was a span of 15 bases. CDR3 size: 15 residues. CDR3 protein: CASSLSSRPDEKLFF. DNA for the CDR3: TGCGCCAGCAGCTTGAGCTCGAGACCAGACGAAAAACTGTTTTTT.

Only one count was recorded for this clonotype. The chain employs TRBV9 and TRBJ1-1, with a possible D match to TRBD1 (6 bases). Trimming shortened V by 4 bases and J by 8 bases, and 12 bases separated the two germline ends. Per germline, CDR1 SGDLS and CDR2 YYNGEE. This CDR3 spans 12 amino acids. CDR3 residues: CASSKTGREAFF. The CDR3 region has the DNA TGTGCCAGCAGCAAGACAGGACGGGAAGCTTTCTTT.

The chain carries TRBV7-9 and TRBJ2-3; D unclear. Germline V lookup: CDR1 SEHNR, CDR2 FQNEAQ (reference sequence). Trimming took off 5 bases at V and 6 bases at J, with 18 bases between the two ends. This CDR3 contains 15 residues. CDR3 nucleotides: TGTGCCAGCAGCCTACTGGGCCCTATCGCGGATACGCAGTATTTT. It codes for CASSLLGPIADTQYF.

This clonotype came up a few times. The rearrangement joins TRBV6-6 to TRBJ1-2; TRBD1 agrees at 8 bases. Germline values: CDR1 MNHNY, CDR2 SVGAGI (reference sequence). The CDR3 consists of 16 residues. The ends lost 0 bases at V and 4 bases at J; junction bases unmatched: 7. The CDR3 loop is CASSYSDRVLVYGYTF. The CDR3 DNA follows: TGTGCCAGCAGTTACTCGGACAGGGTTCTTGTCTATGGCTACACCTTC.

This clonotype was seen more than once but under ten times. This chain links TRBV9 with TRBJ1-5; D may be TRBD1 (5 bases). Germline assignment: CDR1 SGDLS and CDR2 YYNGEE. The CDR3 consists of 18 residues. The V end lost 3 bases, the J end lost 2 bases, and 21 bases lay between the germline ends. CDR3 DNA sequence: TGTGCCAGCAGCGCCACGCGAGGGAGGGGTTTTGGCAATCAGCCCCAGCATTTT. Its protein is CASSATRGRGFGNQPQHF.

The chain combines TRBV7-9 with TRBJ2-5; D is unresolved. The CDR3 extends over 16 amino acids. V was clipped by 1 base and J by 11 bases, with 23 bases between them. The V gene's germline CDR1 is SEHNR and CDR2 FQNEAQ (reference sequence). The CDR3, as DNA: TGTGCCAGCAGCTTAGGGGTCGCGCCCCTGTACAATGAGCAGTACTTC. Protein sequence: CASSLGVAPLYNEQYF.

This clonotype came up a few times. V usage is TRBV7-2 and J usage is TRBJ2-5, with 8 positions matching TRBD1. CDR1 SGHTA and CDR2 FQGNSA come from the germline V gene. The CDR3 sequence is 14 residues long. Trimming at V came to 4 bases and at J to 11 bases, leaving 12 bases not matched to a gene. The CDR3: CASSSAPGGGEQYF. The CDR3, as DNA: TGTGCCAGCAGCTCAGCCCCAGGGGGCGGTGAGCAGTACTTC.

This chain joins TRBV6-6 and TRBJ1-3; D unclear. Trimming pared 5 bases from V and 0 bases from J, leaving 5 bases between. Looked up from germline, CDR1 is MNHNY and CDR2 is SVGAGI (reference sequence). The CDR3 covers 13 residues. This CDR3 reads CASSPFSGNTIYF. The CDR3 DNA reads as TGTGCCAGCAGTCCGTTCTCTGGAAACACCATATATTTT.

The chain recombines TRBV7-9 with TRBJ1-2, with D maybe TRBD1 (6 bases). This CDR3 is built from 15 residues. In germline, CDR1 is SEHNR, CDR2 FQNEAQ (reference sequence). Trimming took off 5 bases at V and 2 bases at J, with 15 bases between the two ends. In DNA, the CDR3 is TGTGCCAGCAGCCGTGCTCCGGGGGCAAACTATGGCTACACCTTC. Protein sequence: CASSRAPGANYGYTF. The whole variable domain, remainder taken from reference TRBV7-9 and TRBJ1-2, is DTGVSQNPRHKITKRGQNVTFRCDPISEHNRLYWYRQTLGQGPEFLTYFQNEAQLEKSRLLSDRFSAERPKGSFSTLEIQRTEQGDSAMYLCASSRAPGANYGYTFGSGTRLTVV.

The CDR3 DNA follows: TGTGCCAGCAGCCCTATAACCTGGTACACCTCCTACGAGCAGTACTTC. As protein: CASSPITWYTSYEQYF. J is TRBJ2-7 and V is TRBV27; D is uncertain. CDR1 and CDR2 (germline): MNHEY, SMNVEV (reference sequence). V was trimmed by 6 bases and J by 0 bases, leaving 18 bases between them. CDR3 length equals 16 residues.

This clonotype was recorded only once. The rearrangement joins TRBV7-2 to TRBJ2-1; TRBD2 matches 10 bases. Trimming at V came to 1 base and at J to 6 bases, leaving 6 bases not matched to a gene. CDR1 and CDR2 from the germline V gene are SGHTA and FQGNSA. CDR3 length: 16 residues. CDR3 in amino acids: CASSLDDTSGTNEQFF. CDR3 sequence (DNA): TGTGCCAGCAGCTTAGACGATACTAGCGGGACCAATGAGCAGTTCTTC.

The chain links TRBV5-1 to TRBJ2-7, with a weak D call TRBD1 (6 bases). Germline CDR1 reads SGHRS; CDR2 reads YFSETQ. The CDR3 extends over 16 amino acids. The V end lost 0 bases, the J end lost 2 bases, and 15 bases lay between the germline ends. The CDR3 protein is CASSLEGHRIPYEQYF. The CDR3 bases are TGCGCCAGCAGCTTGGAGGGACACAGAATCCCCTACGAGCAGTACTTC.

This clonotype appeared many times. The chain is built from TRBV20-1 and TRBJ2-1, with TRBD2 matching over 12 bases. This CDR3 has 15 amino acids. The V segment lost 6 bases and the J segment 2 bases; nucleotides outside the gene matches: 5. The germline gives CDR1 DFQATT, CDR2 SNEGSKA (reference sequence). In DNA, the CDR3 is TGCAGTGCGATGACTAGCGGGAGTACCTACAATGAGCAGTTCTTC. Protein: CSAMTSGSTYNEQFF.

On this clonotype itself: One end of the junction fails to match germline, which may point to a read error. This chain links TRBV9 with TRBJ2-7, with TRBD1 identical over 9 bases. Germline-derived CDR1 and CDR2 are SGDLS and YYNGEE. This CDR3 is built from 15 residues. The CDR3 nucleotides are TGTGCCAGCGGCGTAGAAGGGACAGGGTTGGGTGAGCAGTACTTC. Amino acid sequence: CASGVEGTGLGEQYF.

The CDR3 sequence: CASSQGRDIMNTEAFF. The DNA of the CDR3 is TGCGCCAGCAGCCAAGGCCGGGACATCATGAACACTGAAGCTTTCTTT. V is TRBV4-3 and J is TRBJ1-1; D is possibly TRBD1 (6 bases). The CDR3 sequence is 16 residues long. Germline CDR1 is LGHNA and CDR2 is YSLEER. V lost 1 base and J lost 0, with 12 bases in between.

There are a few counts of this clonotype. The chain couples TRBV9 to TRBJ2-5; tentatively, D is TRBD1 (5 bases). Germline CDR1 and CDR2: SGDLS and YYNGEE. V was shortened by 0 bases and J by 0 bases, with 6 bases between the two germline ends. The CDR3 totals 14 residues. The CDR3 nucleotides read TGTGCCAGCAGCGTAGCAGGGTACCAAGAGACCCAGTACTTC. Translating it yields CASSVAGYQETQYF.